In this sample, the clone carrying this T cell receptor (beta chain) turned up a few times. Antigen: not known. Per germline, CDR1 LNHDA and CDR2 SQIVND (reference sequence). The CDR3 runs to 14 residues. Trimming cost V 6 bases and J 4 bases; bases outside gene matches: 3. This entry belongs to a study of cytomegalovirus exposure and HLA in healthy donors. Broader study findings: In most subjects, TCR beta sequences reportedly gave accurate predictions of HLA-A and HLA-B alleles. 87-base-pair reads could not separate some V segments, including TRBV6-2 and TRBV6-3. According to a later analysis, most TCR beta chains associated with CMV appeared HLA-restricted.

The primer mix had 60 Vbeta and 13 Jbeta primers. The table came from immunoSEQ multiplex PCR; TCRdb's copy has only in-frame clones and leaves some out. The sample contains 150,000 to 200,000 clones, around 75% of which appear only once. Each of the donors was a healthy bone marrow donor. The TCR comes from a woman aged 45-60 years in good health and CMV-seronegative. The chain joins TRBV19 to TRBJ1-2; 12 nucleotides agree with TRBD1. Sequencing was performed on PBMCs. CDR3 DNA sequence: TGTGCCAGTAGCCAGGGACAGGGGGCCTATGGCTACACCTTC. This encodes CASSQGQGAYGYTF.